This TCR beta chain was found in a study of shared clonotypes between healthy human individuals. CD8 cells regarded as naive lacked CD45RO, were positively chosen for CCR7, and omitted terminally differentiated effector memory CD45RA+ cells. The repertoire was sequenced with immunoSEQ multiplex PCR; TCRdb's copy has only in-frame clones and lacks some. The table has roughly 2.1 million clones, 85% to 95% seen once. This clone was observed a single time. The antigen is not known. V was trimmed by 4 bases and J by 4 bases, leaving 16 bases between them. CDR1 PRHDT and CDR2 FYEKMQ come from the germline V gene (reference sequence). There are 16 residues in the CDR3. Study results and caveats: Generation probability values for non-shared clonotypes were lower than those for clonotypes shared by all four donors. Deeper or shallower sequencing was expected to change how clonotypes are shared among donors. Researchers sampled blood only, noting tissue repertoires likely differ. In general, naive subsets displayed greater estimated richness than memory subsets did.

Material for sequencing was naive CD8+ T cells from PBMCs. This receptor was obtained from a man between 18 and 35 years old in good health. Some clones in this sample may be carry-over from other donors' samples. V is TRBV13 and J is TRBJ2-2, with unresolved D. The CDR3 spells CASSSSYGMGTGELFF. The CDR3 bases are TGTGCCAGCAGCTCCTCCTATGGGATGGGCACCGGGGAGCTGTTTTTT.